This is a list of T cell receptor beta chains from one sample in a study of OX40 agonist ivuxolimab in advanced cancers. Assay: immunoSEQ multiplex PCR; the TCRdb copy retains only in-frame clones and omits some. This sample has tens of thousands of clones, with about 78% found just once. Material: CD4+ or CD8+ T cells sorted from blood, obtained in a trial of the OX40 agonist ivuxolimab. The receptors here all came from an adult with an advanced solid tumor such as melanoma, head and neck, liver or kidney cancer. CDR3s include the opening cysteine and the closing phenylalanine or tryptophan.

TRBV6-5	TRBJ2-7	CASSLKRAYEQYF
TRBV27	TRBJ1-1	CASSLFGDTEAFF
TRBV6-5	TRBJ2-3	CASRLTGITDTQYF
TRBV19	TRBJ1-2	CASTRGVRNYGYTF
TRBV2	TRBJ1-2	CASSARHTLYGYTF
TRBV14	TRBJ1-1	CASSPVGGGTEAFF
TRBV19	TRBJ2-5	CASSSLRGESWETQYF
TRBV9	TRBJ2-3	CASSATSGIRADTQYF
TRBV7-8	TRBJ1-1	CASSQGFYTEAFF
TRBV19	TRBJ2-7	CASSIQGQFEQYF
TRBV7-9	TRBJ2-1	CASTKWLGQGYNEQFF
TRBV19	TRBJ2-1	CASSTGLAGGEQFF
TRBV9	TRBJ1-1	CASSHPPGRVNTEAFF
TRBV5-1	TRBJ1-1	CASSSQGMNTEAFF
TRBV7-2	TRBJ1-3	CASSPVGTSGNTIYF
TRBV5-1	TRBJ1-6	CASSSFDHNSPLHF
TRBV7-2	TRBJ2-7	CASSSGTIYEQYF
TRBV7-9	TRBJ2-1	CASSLPLYNEQFF
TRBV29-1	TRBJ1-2	CSVEGRPNYGYTF
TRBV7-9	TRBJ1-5	CASSPLPKGAGYSNQPQHF
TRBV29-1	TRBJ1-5	CSAENNRVSQPQHF
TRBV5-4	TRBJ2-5	CASSSYQETQYF